This record covers a single T cell receptor beta chain. The entry originates in a study of blood T cell repertoires in COVID-19. Overall study context: Collection of acute and convalescent COVID-19 samples took place in the United States, Italy and Spain. Sources were T cells, B-cell-depleted T cells, or PBMCs; the material itself was cDNA or gDNA.

Participant-reported clinical history was the basis for cohort assignment. In the source study's methods: Nucleated cell number was recorded as an estimate derived from reference gene primer amplification. Here immunoSEQ multiplex PCR was the method, and the copy in TCRdb shows in-frame clones only, minus some. Clone size and the V and J calls come from that table; the DNA yielded D and trimming. Here the sample spans approximately 190,000 clones, roughly 80% being singletons. The length of the CDR3 is 15 residues. Trimming removed 6 bases from V and 0 bases from J; junction bases left unmatched: 7. The germline V gene encodes CDR1 MDHEN and CDR2 SYDVKM.

The chain uses TRBV28 and TRBJ1-1; 7 positions match TRBD1. The sample taken for sequencing was PBMCs or T cells enriched from blood (not recorded which). This TCR was sampled from a woman aged 60-75 years with acute COVID-19. The CDR3 nucleotides are TGTGCCAGCAGCCTCAGTACAGGGGTGAACACTGAAGCTTTCTTT. Translating gives CASSLSTGVNTEAFF.